What follows are 18 T cell receptor beta chains derived from one specimen sequenced in a study of STAT5B mutations in CD4+ large granular lymphocyte leukemia. Sequencing was performed with immunoSEQ multiplex PCR; in TCRdb, only in-frame clones are kept and a portion is missing. Here the sample spans roughly 24,000 clones, approximately 79% being singletons. Sequencing input: CD4+ T cells from blood buffy coats. The receptors were sampled from a human donor in good health.

The J gene is TRBJ2-1, the V gene TRBV29-1, with 10 nucleotides matching TRBD1. Trimming took 3 bases from V and 8 from J; bases not matched to a gene: 1. The CDR3 spans 12 residues. Germline values: CDR1 SQVTM, CDR2 ANQGSEA. For the CDR3, the DNA is TGCAGCGTTGAGGGACAGGGGTATGAGCAGTTCTTC. Its translation: CSVEGQGYEQFF.

The chain has TRBV5-1 and TRBJ2-5, with D possibly being TRBD1 (8 bases). Germline V gene lookup returns CDR1 SGHRS and CDR2 YFSETQ. The V gene lost 1 base and the J gene lost 3 bases, with 16 bases spanning the gap. The CDR3 extends over 16 amino acids. The CDR3 loop reads CASSLNVQGGKETQYF. CDR3 DNA sequence: TGCGCCAGCAGCTTGAACGTACAGGGGGGGAAAGAGACCCAGTACTTC.

The chain's CDR3 is CASSSGTNYGYTF. The CDR3, as DNA: TGTGCCAGCAGCTCAGGCACTAACTATGGCTACACCTTC. This chain connects TRBV7-2 to TRBJ1-2; D remains unclear. This CDR3 region has 13 residues. With 4 bases removed from V and 0 bases from J, the gap between germline ends came to 6 bases. Germline CDR1 SGHTA, CDR2 FQGNSA.

The chain links TRBV28 to TRBJ1-2; D ambiguous. CDR1 MDHEN and CDR2 SYDVKM come from the germline V gene. The V end lost 7 bases, the J end lost 2 bases, and 17 bases lay between the germline ends. The CDR3 has 15 amino acids. The chain's CDR3 is CASNTFGETNYGYTF. DNA for the CDR3: TGTGCCAGCAACACCTTCGGGGAAACCAACTATGGCTACACCTTC.

This sequence joins TRBV5-4 and TRBJ1-1, with 10 bases identical to TRBD1. There are 17 residues in the CDR3. The trim removed 5 bases at V and 0 bases at J, leaving 10 bases unmatched. The germline V gene encodes CDR1 SGHNT and CDR2 YYREEE (reference sequence). The CDR3 loop is CASRSSRDRGLNTEAFF. The CDR3 DNA sequence: TGTGCCAGCAGATCGAGCCGGGACAGGGGATTGAACACTGAAGCTTTCTTT.

This rearrangement joins TRBV6-5 to TRBJ1-5, with D perhaps TRBD1 (5 bases). The V gene's germline CDR1 is MNHEY and CDR2 SVGAGI. V lost 4 bases and J 6 bases, leaving 16 bases between the germline ends. The CDR3 totals 15 residues. CDR3 DNA: TGTGCCAGCAGTTCCATTCCAGGGTCGGGTCAGCCCCAGCATTTT. It encodes CASSSIPGSGQPQHF.

In this sample, this clone turned up a few times. DNA of the CDR3: TGCGCCAGCAGCGAAGAAGAGACCCAGTACTTC. As protein: CASSEEETQYF. V usage is TRBV5-1 and J usage is TRBJ2-5; no clear D gene. V was shortened by 4 bases and J by 3 bases, with 4 bases between the two germline ends. The CDR3 length is 11 residues. Germline CDR1 and CDR2: SGHRS and YFSETQ.

The CDR3 reads CASSGQGRIDYTF. CDR3 bases: TGCGCCAGCAGCGGACAGGGAAGGATAGACTACACCTTC. V is TRBV10-2 and J is TRBJ1-2, with TRBD1 matching 8 bases. From germline, CDR1 is WSHSY and CDR2 SAAADI. V trimming: 6 bases; J trimming: 10 bases; junction bases outside the gene matches: 10. The CDR3 extends over 13 amino acids.

The rearrangement uses TRBV15 and TRBJ2-5; maybe TRBD1 (6 bases). The germline gives CDR1 LNHNV, CDR2 YYDKDF (reference sequence). The V end was cut by 0 bases, the J end by 4 bases, with 9 bases between. The CDR3 is made up of 14 amino acids. In nucleotides, the CDR3 is TGTGCCACCAGCAGAGATCAGGGGCGAGAGACCCAGTACTTC. Protein: CATSRDQGRETQYF.

The chain recombines TRBV4-3 with TRBJ2-7, with D uncertain. The CDR3 length is 12 residues. V was trimmed by 0 bases and J by 6 bases, leaving 6 bases between them. Germline V gene sequence: CDR1 LGHNA, CDR2 YSLEER. The CDR3: CASSQDGREQYF. The CDR3 DNA reads TGCGCCAGCAGCCAAGATGGTCGCGAGCAGTACTTC.

V usage is TRBV18 and J usage is TRBJ1-3, with D unclear. Germline CDR1 KGHSH, CDR2 LQKENI. Trimming stripped 3 bases from V and 4 bases from J, with 7 bases between. The CDR3 is 13 residues long. CDR3 loop: CASSPSPGNTIYF. The CDR3 DNA is TGTGCCAGCTCACCCTCTCCCGGAAACACCATATATTTT. The variable domain in full, with the rest retrieved from reference TRBV18 and TRBJ1-3, is NAGVMQNPRHLVRRRGQEARLRCSPMKGHSHVYWYRQLPEEGLKFMVYLQKENIIDESGMPKERFSAEFPKEGPSILRIQQVVRGDSAAYFCASSPSPGNTIYFGEGSWLTVV.

This clone is a singleton in its sample. V usage is TRBV4-3 and J usage is TRBJ1-2; D remains ambiguous. The ends were cut back, 0 bases at V and 3 bases at J, with 14 bases in the middle. The CDR3 loop spans 16 amino acids. Germline-derived CDR1 and CDR2 are LGHNA and YSLEER. CDR3 residues: CASSQEVSSGYYGYTF. DNA of the CDR3: TGCGCCAGCAGCCAAGAAGTCTCGTCGGGGTACTATGGCTACACCTTC.

This chain uses TRBV19 with TRBJ1-4; D unresolved. V lost 10 bases and J lost 4, with 13 bases in between. Germline-derived CDR1 and CDR2 are LNHDA and SQIVND (reference sequence). CDR3 size: 13 residues. The CDR3 nucleotides read TGTGCCACCCAAGGGCAGAATAATGAAAAACTGTTTTTT. This codes for CATQGQNNEKLFF.

V and J are TRBV28 and TRBJ2-1; TRBD2 is a possible D gene (6 bases). Trimming removed 8 bases at V and 0 bases at J, with 23 bases between. The germline V gene encodes CDR1 MDHEN and CDR2 SYDVKM. This CDR3 region has 18 residues. The CDR3 region is CASHTNPWRESSYNEQFF. The CDR3 DNA is TGTGCCAGCCACACCAACCCCTGGAGGGAAAGCTCCTACAATGAGCAGTTCTTC. The entire variable domain, with the rest obtained from reference TRBV28 and TRBJ2-1, is as follows: DVKVTQSSRYLVKRTGEKVFLECVQDMDHENMFWYRQDPGLGLRLIYFSYDVKMKEKGDIPEGYSVSREKKERFSLILESASTNQTSMYLCASHTNPWRESSYNEQFFGPGTRLTVL.

In this sample, this clone turned up once. This sequence joins TRBV7-6 and TRBJ2-7; 7 bases match TRBD1. V was pared by 3 bases and J by 1 base, with 3 bases of the junction left unmatched. CDR3 length: 14 residues. Germline V gene data show CDR1 as SGHVS and CDR2 as FNYEAQ. This CDR3 reads CASSLNRGSYEQYF. In DNA form, the CDR3 reads TGTGCCAGCAGCTTGAACAGGGGTTCCTACGAGCAGTACTTC.

The genes are TRBV7-2 and TRBJ2-1; the D call may be TRBD1 or TRBD2 (5 bases each). With 6 bases removed from V and 2 bases from J, the gap between germline ends came to 17 bases. The CDR3 consists of 16 residues. Per germline, CDR1 SGHTA and CDR2 FQGNSA. CDR3 nucleotides: TGTGCCAGCAGGGGGACCCTAGGGGTGGCCTACAATGAGCAGTTCTTC. Translated, it gives CASRGTLGVAYNEQFF.

This clone has just a few counts. This sequence joins TRBV6-5 and TRBJ2-7; TRBD2 is a possible D gene (5 bases). CDR1 and CDR2 from the germline V gene are MNHEY and SVGAGI. The CDR3 has 15 residues. V was clipped by 5 bases and J by 4 bases, with 18 bases between them. DNA of the CDR3: TGTGCCAGCAGTCAACACGGGATAGGGAAGTACGAGCAGTACTTC. It encodes CASSQHGIGKYEQYF.

This clone was recorded once. An end of the junction differs from the germline gene, which may be a read error. The chain has TRBV7-7 and TRBJ2-1; 8 bases align to TRBD1. The V gene's germline CDR1 is SSHAT and CDR2 FNYEAQ (reference sequence). The CDR3 consists of 12 residues. The DNA for the CDR3 is TGTGCTAGCAGCCCTTATGGACAGGGCGTAGTCTTC. Residues: CASSPYGQGVVF. Variable domain in full (rest from reference TRBV7-7 and TRBJ2-1): GAGVSQSPRYKVTKRGQDVTLRCDPISSHATLYWYQQALGQGPEFLTYFNYEAQPDKSGLPSDRFSAERPEGSISTLTIQRTEQRDSAMYRCASSPYGQGVVFGPGTRLTVL.